Included here is one TCR beta chain sequence, with context. Its antigen is unknown. TCRdb reanalysed the 5' RACE reads using MiXCR and keeps one entry per CDR3 protein. The table lists some 290,000 distinct CDR3 sequences, 20% of them singletons. Germline CDR1 is MNHEY and CDR2 is SMNVEV (reference sequence). This CDR3 region has 15 residues. V dropped 6 bases and J dropped 3; count of bases not matched to a gene: 6. These data come from a study of CD8 T cells in ankylosing spondylitis. Study conclusions and caveats: Researchers reportedly found disease-linked clones significantly enriched in matched ankylosing spondylitis synovial fluid.

This sequence joins TRBV27 and TRBJ2-3; 10 nucleotides match TRBD2. The source of this sequence is a male donor with ankylosing spondylitis or in good health (not recorded which). The sample taken for sequencing was blood, either unsorted or a sorted T cell fraction (not recorded which). The CDR3 sequence is CASRLAGVFTDTQYF. CDR3 sequence (DNA): TGTGCCAGCAGGCTAGCGGGAGTTTTTACAGATACGCAGTATTTT.